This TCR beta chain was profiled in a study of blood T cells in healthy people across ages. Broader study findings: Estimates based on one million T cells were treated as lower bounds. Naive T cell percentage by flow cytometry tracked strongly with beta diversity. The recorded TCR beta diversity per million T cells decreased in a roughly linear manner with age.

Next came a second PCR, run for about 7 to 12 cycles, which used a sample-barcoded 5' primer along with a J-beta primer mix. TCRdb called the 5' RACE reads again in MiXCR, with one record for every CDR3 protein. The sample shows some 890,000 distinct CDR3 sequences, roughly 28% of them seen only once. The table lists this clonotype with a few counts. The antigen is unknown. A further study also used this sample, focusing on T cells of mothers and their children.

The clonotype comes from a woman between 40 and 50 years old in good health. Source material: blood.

CDR3 sequence reads: CASSPTGTRNNEQFF. The CDR3 nucleotides read TGTGCCAGCAGCCCCACCGGGACTAGAAATAATGAGCAGTTCTTC. V and J are TRBV12-3 or TRBV12-4 and TRBJ2-1; 8 nucleotides align to TRBD2. Germline trimming cut 6 bases from V and 7 bases from J; bases unmatched to any gene: 11. The CDR3 length is 15 residues.